These 14 T cell receptor beta chains came from one sample sequenced in a study of radiation and T cells in renal cell carcinoma. Time point: blood 2 weeks post-SBRT. Treatment denoted: 15 Gy SBRT to primary tumor, nephrectomy 4 weeks later. Assay: immunoSEQ multiplex PCR; the TCRdb copy retains only in-frame clones and omits some. The profile shows around 130,000 clones, 88% of them singletons. Sample: blood, taken from a patient whose treatment included radiotherapy and nephrectomy. These receptor sequences come from a woman aged 70-85 years with renal cell carcinoma.

This clone was seen more than once but under ten times. This CDR3 is CASRSGQGLDQPQHF. CDR3 DNA sequence: TGTGCCAGCAGATCTGGACAGGGACTGGATCAGCCCCAGCATTTT. The rearrangement links TRBV7-2 to TRBJ1-5, with 8 bases matching TRBD1. Germline V lookup: CDR1 SGHTA, CDR2 FQGNSA. The CDR3 totals 15 residues. Trimming removed 6 bases from V and 5 bases from J; junction bases left unmatched: 9.

The V and J genes are TRBV11-3 and TRBJ2-5; 16 bases agree with TRBD2. Looked up from germline, CDR1 is SGHNT and CDR2 is YENEEA. The CDR3 is 18 residues long. The trim removed 5 bases at V and 4 bases at J, leaving 10 bases unmatched. The CDR3 sequence: CASSRSGLAGGPGETQYF. The CDR3, as DNA: TGTGCCAGCAGCCGATCGGGACTAGCGGGGGGGCCGGGAGAGACCCAGTACTTC.

The J gene is TRBJ2-7, the V gene TRBV6-1, with TRBD2 matching over 13 bases. Germline values: CDR1 MNHNS, CDR2 SASEGT. J was trimmed by 2 bases and V by 8 bases; bases with no gene match: 6. The CDR3 totals 15 residues. CDR3: CASQKGTSGTYEQYF. The CDR3 nucleotides read TGTGCCAGCCAAAAGGGGACTAGCGGGACCTACGAGCAGTACTTC.

The chain links TRBV5-6 to TRBJ1-1; no clear D gene. The CDR3 spans 14 residues. V lost 0 bases and J lost 0, with 6 bases in between. CDR1 is SGHDT, CDR2 YYEEEE, per germline. CDR3 bases: TGTGCCAGCAGCTTGGTCTCCATGAACACTGAAGCTTTCTTT. Residues: CASSLVSMNTEAFF.

The chain employs TRBV4-3 and TRBJ1-2; possibly TRBD1 for D (6 bases). Between the trimmed V and J ends, which lost 0 bases and 2 bases, there was a span of 16 bases. In germline, CDR1 is LGHNA, CDR2 YSLEER. This CDR3 is 17 amino acids long. The CDR3 spells CASSQDQDSAGNYGYTF. In DNA, the CDR3 is TGCGCCAGCAGCCAAGACCAGGACAGCGCTGGCAACTATGGCTACACCTTC.

Concerning this clone itself: Other DNA variants within this sample encode the same CDR3. This chain connects TRBV30 to TRBJ2-7; D remains unclear. Germline CDR1 is GTSNPN and CDR2 is SVGIG (reference sequence). This CDR3 is 11 amino acids long. Trimming pared 2 bases from V and 3 bases from J, leaving 5 bases between. CDR3 amino acids: CAWSFGYEQYF. As DNA, the CDR3 is TGTGCCTGGAGTTTCGGCTACGAGCAGTACTTC.

This CDR3 is CAALGAGDSEAFF. CDR3 DNA sequence: TGTGCCGCTCTTGGGGCAGGGGATAGTGAAGCTTTCTTT. V is TRBV6-5 and J is TRBJ1-1; D perhaps matches TRBD1 (6 bases). The CDR3 is made up of 13 amino acids. Germline CDR1 MNHEY, CDR2 SVGAGI. Between the trimmed V and J ends, which lost 11 bases and 7 bases, there was a span of 20 bases.

The chain carries TRBV29-1 and TRBJ2-3, with 9 bases that match TRBD1. The CDR3 totals 17 residues. With 5 bases clipped from V and 3 bases from J, the junction kept 15 bases outside the gene matches. Germline V gene lookup returns CDR1 SQVTM and CDR2 ANQGSEA. The CDR3 sequence: CSVNTGTGMGATDTQYF. DNA for the CDR3: TGCAGCGTTAATACCGGGACAGGGATGGGTGCGACAGATACGCAGTATTTT.

CDR3 in amino acids: CASSPAGSVTGELFF. CDR3 bases: TGTGCCAGCAGCCCAGCCGGGTCAGTCACCGGGGAGCTGTTTTTT. The genes are TRBV7-3 and TRBJ2-2; D unresolved. Germline lookup yields CDR1 SGHTA and CDR2 FQGTGA. Deletions cut 5 bases from V and 4 bases from J, with 14 bases between. The CDR3 is made up of 15 amino acids.

The V and J genes are TRBV15 and TRBJ2-1, with 15 bases that match TRBD2. With 4 bases clipped from V and 8 bases from J, the junction kept 9 bases outside the gene matches. Germline CDR1 is LNHNV and CDR2 is YYDKDF (reference sequence). The length of the CDR3 is 17 residues. CDR3 protein: CATSKPRGTSGRYEQFF. In nucleotides, the CDR3 is TGTGCCACCAGCAAACCCCGGGGGACTAGCGGGAGGTATGAGCAGTTCTTC. The full variable domain, in which reference TRBV15 and TRBJ2-1 provide the parts outside the CDR3, is DAMVIQNPRYQVTQFGKPVTLSCSQTLNHNVMYWYQQKSSQAPKLLFHYYDKDFNNEADTPDNFQSRRPNTSFCFLDIRSPGLGDTAMYLCATSKPRGTSGRYEQFFGPGTRLTVL.

CDR3 bases: TGTGCCAGCAGTGTTCTTTGGGTCGGACACCGGTCCTACAATGAGCAGTTCTTC. Its protein product is CASSVLWVGHRSYNEQFF. The chain combines TRBV6-1 with TRBJ2-1; perhaps TRBD1 as D (5 bases). V was clipped by 4 bases and J by 1 base, with 20 bases between them. Germline lookup yields CDR1 MNHNS and CDR2 SASEGT. This CDR3 is 18 amino acids long.

The chain is built from TRBV18 and TRBJ1-1; D unresolved. The CDR3 is 14 amino acids. V gave up 2 bases and J gave up 1 base, with 8 bases separating them. CDR1 is KGHSH and CDR2 is LQKENI in the germline V gene. CDR3 region: CASSPGIGNTEAFF. The CDR3 nucleotides are TGTGCCAGCTCACCAGGCATAGGGAACACTGAAGCTTTCTTT. The whole variable domain, filled in from reference TRBV18 and TRBJ1-1, reads NAGVMQNPRHLVRRRGQEARLRCSPMKGHSHVYWYRQLPEEGLKFMVYLQKENIIDESGMPKERFSAEFPKEGPSILRIQQVVRGDSAAYFCASSPGIGNTEAFFGQGTRLTVV.

The chain links TRBV19 to TRBJ2-6; 9 bases are shared with TRBD1. The CDR3 runs to 17 residues. Looked up from germline, CDR1 is LNHDA and CDR2 is SQIVND (reference sequence). V trimming: 3 bases; J trimming: 3 bases; junction bases outside the gene matches: 6. For the CDR3, the DNA is TGTGCCAGTAGTATCGGACAGGGGTTGGGTGGGGCCAACGTCCTGACTTTC. Translation: CASSIGQGLGGANVLTF.

The chain is built from TRBV7-6 and TRBJ2-5; a possible D gene is TRBD2 (7 bases). Germline CDR1 reads SGHVS; CDR2 reads FNYEAQ. V was trimmed by 2 bases and J by 5 bases, leaving 18 bases between them. The CDR3 has 16 residues. In DNA, the CDR3 is TGTGCCAGCAGCTTAAGATCGGGGGGCACTGCGGAGACCCAGTACTTC. Translation gives CASSLRSGGTAETQYF. Combining the CDR3 with reference TRBV7-6 and TRBJ2-5 gives the whole variable domain GAGVSQSPRYKVTKRGQDVALRCDPISGHVSLYWYRQALGQGPEFLTYFNYEAQQDKSGLPNDRFSAERPEGSISTLTIQRTEQRDSAMYRCASSLRSGGTAETQYFGPGTRLLVL.